This record covers a single T cell receptor beta chain. The specificity of this receptor is unknown. Per-base qualities were not stored, and no clone one base away is much larger. The receptor library was made with the immunoSEQ multiplex PCR assay. TCRdb re-hosts the immuneACCESS table, in-frame sequences only. Its copies lack some clones; in the studies checked, an unresolved V gene accounts for under half of them, and the cause for the rest is not known. The sample table contains about 150,000 clones; only one count was recorded for about 94% of them. In total, the top ten clones hold 8.5% of the sample. V sheds 5 bases and J sheds 6 bases, leaving 13 bases between their ends. CDR1 and CDR2 are read off the germline V gene as MGHDK and SYGVNS. Taken from cysteine to phenylalanine, the CDR3 has 14 residues. The kept DNA is CDR3 alone, 42 bases in frame from the first base. This entry belongs to a study of control samples from healthy donors and cancer patients (dated by TCRdb to the early 2020s).

The sequence is built from TRBV25-1 and TRBJ2-2; TRBD1 might be the D gene, on 7 matching bases. The TCR sequence derives from a woman aged 40 to 50 in good health. The sample consisted of blood. The CDR3 is CASSTQGEAGELFF. The sequence in DNA is TGTGCCAGCAGTACGCAGGGGGAGGCCGGGGAGCTGTTTTTT.